The 9 T cell receptor beta chains below come from one sample, sequenced in a study of cytomegalovirus exposure and HLA in healthy donors (dated by TCRdb to 2015 to 2018). The method behind the library was the immunoSEQ multiplex PCR assay. For the multiplex PCR, a mixture combining 60 forward primers for TCR Vbeta segments and 13 reverse primers for TCR Jbeta segments was used. TCRdb took this table from immuneACCESS and kept in-frame rearrangements with V and J called. Such tables lack part of the clones; where checked against another copy, unresolved V genes explain under half of the gap, and the rest is unexplained. The sample data list about 200,000 clones, and around three quarters of these were observed just once. Of the sample, about 14% falls within the top ten clones. The specimen sequenced was PBMCs. These receptors all stem from a man aged 35 to 55 in good health and CMV-seronegative.

V gene TRBV30 combines with J gene TRBJ1-1; the D gene is possibly TRBD1 (6 bases). The germline gives CDR1 GTSNPN, CDR2 SVGIG (reference sequence). The CDR3 loop spans 15 amino acids. Trimming cost V 2 bases and J 4 bases, with 17 bases left between them. CDR3 sequence: CAWSTGTRSGTEAFF. The CDR3 region has the DNA TGTGCCTGGAGTACCGGGACACGTTCGGGCACTGAAGCTTTCTTT.

The chain has TRBV27 and TRBJ2-7; 8 positions agree with TRBD2. Unmatched junction bases numbered 3, after V lost 3 bases and J lost 2 bases. Germline CDR1 MNHEY, CDR2 SMNVEV (reference sequence). The length of the CDR3 is 14 residues. This CDR3 is CASSFSGIAYEQYF. CDR3 DNA sequence: TGTGCCAGCAGTTTTAGCGGGATCGCCTACGAGCAGTACTTC.

V gene TRBV27 combines with J gene TRBJ1-2, with 7 bases identical to TRBD1. The V gene end was trimmed by 1 base and the J gene end by 6 bases; junction bases not matched to a gene: 2. CDR3 size: 13 residues. Germline V gene data show CDR1 as MNHEY and CDR2 as SMNVEV (reference sequence). CDR3 loop: CASSLWQGDGYTF. For the CDR3, the DNA is TGTGCCAGCAGTTTATGGCAGGGGGATGGCTACACCTTC.

This rearrangement joins TRBV5-1 to TRBJ2-1, with D possibly TRBD2 on 6 matching bases. Between the trimmed V and J ends, which lost 1 base and 9 bases, there was a span of 14 bases. The CDR3 consists of 14 residues. CDR1 is SGHRS and CDR2 is YFSETQ in the germline V gene. CDR3 bases: TGCGCCAGCAGCTTGCGGGGTAGCGGTGGTGAGCAGTTCTTC. As protein: CASSLRGSGGEQFF.

The chain joins TRBV10-3 to TRBJ2-6, with D possibly being TRBD2 (6 bases). V gave up 4 bases and J gave up 1 base, with 23 bases separating them. Germline values: CDR1 ENHRY, CDR2 SYGVKD. The CDR3 spans 20 residues. CDR3 in DNA: TGTGCCATCAGTGGGGGCGGGGCAGCCTTAAGTGGATCTGGGGCCAACGTCCTGACTTTC. Its protein is CAISGGGAALSGSGANVLTF.

The V gene is TRBV5-8, the J gene TRBJ1-6, with D unclear. V shed 5 bases and J shed 9 bases, with 12 bases lying between them. Per the germline V gene, CDR1 is SGHTS and CDR2 is YDEGEE. The CDR3 has 13 amino acids. This CDR3 reads CASRAIQLSPLHF. The CDR3 nucleotides are TGTGCCAGCAGAGCGATACAACTTTCACCCCTCCACTTT.

The genes are TRBV7-2 and TRBJ1-3, with a weak D call TRBD1 (5 bases). CDR3 length: 14 amino acids. V gave up 0 bases and J gave up 6 bases, with 9 bases separating them. Germline V lookup: CDR1 SGHTA, CDR2 FQGNSA. The CDR3 DNA is TGTGCCAGCAGCTTAGCAGGGGCTGAAAACACCATATATTTT. This encodes CASSLAGAENTIYF.

The CDR3 here is CASSSGGATNEKLFF. For the CDR3, the DNA is TGTGCCAGCAGTTCGGGGGGTGCAACTAATGAAAAACTGTTTTTT. The J gene is TRBJ1-4, the V gene TRBV27; a possible D gene is TRBD1 (5 bases). The CDR3 is made up of 15 amino acids. CDR1 and CDR2 from the germline V gene are MNHEY and SMNVEV (reference sequence). The V and J ends lost 4 bases and 0 bases respectively, with 9 bases between them.

The chain has TRBV2 and TRBJ2-1; 9 bases line up with TRBD1. The CDR3 runs to 15 residues. J gave up 9 bases and V 6 bases, and 12 bases lay outside the gene matches. Germline assignment: CDR1 SNHLY and CDR2 FYNNEI. DNA of the CDR3: TGTGCCAGCAGGGTAATCGGGACAGGGCCAAGTGAGCAGTTCTTC. Protein: CASRVIGTGPSEQFF.